This is a list of T cell receptor beta chains from one sample in a study of Graves' ophthalmopathy and Graves' hyperthyroidism. TCRdb re-called the multiplex PCR reads with MiXCR, one entry per CDR3 protein. The sample contains about 380,000 distinct CDR3 sequences, over 15% of which appear only once. Sample: peripheral blood. The receptors here all came from a woman under 30 with stable Graves' hyperthyroidism. Both conserved end residues are part of each CDR3. The D gene is left open where the match is weak. Size is omitted from some rows. Given values are once, few, many or a class for expanded clones.

d_gene,abundance,v_gene,j_gene,CDR3nt,CDR3aa
.,many,TRBV2,TRBJ2-7,TGTGCCAGCAAACGATTAAGTTCCTACGAGCAGTACTTC,CASKRLSSYEQYF
.,few,TRBV6-2/TRBV6-3,TRBJ1-1,TGTGTCAGCACCTGGGGGGGGGACGGGACCGAAGCTTTCTTT,CVSTWGGDGTEAFF
.,few,TRBV5-1,TRBJ1-1,TGCGCCAGCAGCCCGGAACGTGGGGCGGGGAACACTGAAGCTTTCTTT,CASSPERGAGNTEAFF
TRBD2,few,TRBV13,TRBJ2-7,TGTGCCGGCAGCGATGGGGAGGGCGAATCCTACGAGCAGTACTTC,CAGSDGEGESYEQYF
.,many,TRBV10-3,TRBJ2-7,TGTGCCATCAGTGGCAAGGGGGACTACGAGCAGTACTTC,CAISGKGDYEQYF
.,many,TRBV7-9,TRBJ2-7,TGTGCCAGCAGCTTAGTCGGGGACACCTCCTACGAGCAGTACTTC,CASSLVGDTSYEQYF
.,many,TRBV7-2,TRBJ1-2,TGTGCCAGCAGCGTATACCAGGGAACCTATGGCTACACCTTC,CASSVYQGTYGYTF
.,many,TRBV20-1,TRBJ1-1,TGCAGTGCTAGAGCGGGGGTGAACACTGAAGCTTTCTTT,CSARAGVNTEAFF
TRBD1,many,TRBV29-1,TRBJ1-5,TGCAGCGTTCAACAGGGGGCAGGCAATCAGCCCCAGCATTTT,CSVQQGAGNQPQHF
.,few,TRBV4-1,TRBJ1-1,TGCGCCAGCAGCCTCCAACCCCCCCCACTCAGGGGCACTGAAGCTTTCTTT,CASSLQPPPLRGTEAFF
TRBD2,.,TRBV12-3/TRBV12-4,TRBJ2-5,TGTGCCAGCAGTCGCCGGGGGGTGGGAACTCAAGAGACCCAGTACTTC,CASSRRGVGTQETQYF
TRBD1,many,TRBV12-5,TRBJ2-7,TGTGCTAGTGGTTTGGCCACGACAGGGCCCTCCTACGAGCAGTACTTC,CASGLATTGPSYEQYF
TRBD1,.,TRBV2,TRBJ2-5,TGTGCCAACGCACGAAGGGGGCGTATAGAGACCCAGTACTTC,CANARRGRIETQYF
.,many,TRBV19,TRBJ1-2,TGTGCCAGTAGTATAGGTTCGATGAACTGTGGCTACACCTTC,CASSIGSMNCGYTF
TRBD2,many,TRBV19,TRBJ2-7,TGTGCCAGTAGTATTACGACTAGCGGGGGCGCCGCCGCCTACGAGCAGTACTTC,CASSITTSGGAAAYEQYF
TRBD2,few,TRBV20-1,TRBJ2-5,TGCAGTGCTAGTCGCCTAGCGGGGTACCAAGAGACCCAGTACTTC,CSASRLAGYQETQYF
.,.,TRBV15,TRBJ2-7,TGTGCCACCAGCAGAGTAGGTGTCTACGATCAGTACTTC,CATSRVGVYDQYF
TRBD1,few,TRBV5-4,TRBJ1-1,TGTGCCAGCAGACAGGACAGGGTTACTGAAGCTTTCTTT,CASRQDRVTEAFF
.,many,TRBV12-3/TRBV12-4,TRBJ1-1,TGTGCCAGCAGTTTAGTCATCCGGGGCACTGAAGCTTTCTTT,CASSLVIRGTEAFF
.,many,TRBV13,TRBJ1-1,TGTGCCAGCAGCCCGTGGGTGGTGAACACTGAAGCTTTCTTT,CASSPWVVNTEAFF
.,many,TRBV14,TRBJ1-2,TGTGCCAGCAGCCAAGATCTCGTCCGAAGCTACACCTTC,CASSQDLVRSYTF
.,many,TRBV20-1,TRBJ1-5,TGCAGTGCTAGAGATGGGAGGGGCAATCAGCCCCAGCATTTT,CSARDGRGNQPQHF
TRBD1,.,TRBV6-1,TRBJ1-5,TGTGCCAGCAGTGTCCCGGGACAGGGGATTAATCAGCCCCAGCATTTT,CASSVPGQGINQPQHF
.,many,TRBV6-1,TRBJ2-7,TGTGCCAGCAGTGAAGGGTATGGGACCGCTAACCTCTACGAGCAGTACTTC,CASSEGYGTANLYEQYF
.,many,TRBV6-1,TRBJ2-7,TGTGCCAGCAGCCCGGGGACCTACGAGCAGTACTTC,CASSPGTYEQYF
.,.,TRBV5-1,TRBJ2-7,TGCGCCAGCAGCTCCAGGAGGCGGAGCTCCTACGAGCAGTACTTC,CASSSRRRSSYEQYF
.,many,TRBV19,TRBJ2-5,TGTGCCAGTAGTATAAGAGTGGCGACGTTTCAAGAGACCCAGTACTTC,CASSIRVATFQETQYF
.,many,TRBV5-5,TRBJ1-2,TGTGCCAGCAGCTCTCCGGGGTTCTATGGCTACACCTTC,CASSSPGFYGYTF
.,many,TRBV2,TRBJ1-5,TGTGCCAGCAGTGACGGATTATTGAGCAATCAGCCCCAGCATTTT,CASSDGLLSNQPQHF
.,few,TRBV11-1,TRBJ1-1,TGTGCCAGCAGCTCGCTACCGGGACACAAGAACACTGAAGCTTTCTTT,CASSSLPGHKNTEAFF
TRBD1,.,TRBV7-2,TRBJ1-2,TGTGCCAGCAGCCCCCGGGACAGGGGGGACTATGGCTACACCTTC,CASSPRDRGDYGYTF
TRBD1,many,TRBV12-3/TRBV12-4,TRBJ1-1,TGTGCCAGCACCTTTGACAGGGGGACTGAAGCTTTCTTT,CASTFDRGTEAFF
TRBD1,many,TRBV19,TRBJ1-5,TGTGCCAGTAGTATATACCCTATAGGGGGCAACAGCAATCAGCCCCAGCATTTT,CASSIYPIGGNSNQPQHF
.,many,TRBV7-2,TRBJ2-7,TGTGCCAGCAGCTTAGGGGCTCACTACGAGCAGTACTTC,CASSLGAHYEQYF
TRBD1,many,TRBV12-5,TRBJ1-2,TGTGCTAGTGGTGAGACTTCCGGGACAGGCTCCTATGGCTACACCTTC,CASGETSGTGSYGYTF
.,.,TRBV6-5,TRBJ1-3,TGTGCCAGCAGTTATCTCGGCTCTGGAAACACCATATATTTT,CASSYLGSGNTIYF
.,.,TRBV6-1,TRBJ1-1,TGCGCCAGCAGTCCATGGGGGATCACTGAAGCTTTCTTT,CASSPWGITEAFF